This TCR beta chain emerged from a study of T cells in Graves' hyperthyroidism and ophthalmopathy. Amplified regions were TCR beta CDR3 sequences from RNA transcripts. An initial round of RT-PCR targeting the TCR CDR3 relied on the HTBI primer set. Each CDR3 protein gets one entry after TCRdb re-called the multiplex PCR reads with MiXCR. Among around 340,000 distinct CDR3 sequences listed, about 14% were seen once. Trimming removed 10 bases from V and 3 bases from J, with 22 bases in between. The length of the CDR3 is 15 residues. As for this clonotype: This clone may be a read error of a much larger clone one base away.

This chain links TRBV12-3 or TRBV12-4 with TRBJ2-7; possibly TRBD2 for D (5 bases). This TCR was sampled from a woman aged 25 to 39 with Graves' hyperthyroidism. Material: blood. CDR3 in DNA: TGTGCCAACACCCCTAAGACCTCGGGGAGCTACGAGCAGTACTTC. Translated, it gives CANTPKTSGSYEQYF.